Listed below are T cell receptor beta chains from one sample, sequenced in a study of T cells in tuberculosis. The method was immunoSEQ multiplex PCR; TCRdb's version includes in-frame clones alone and lacks a portion of them. The table records about 35,000 clones, roughly 93% of them present only once. Sequencing was carried out using PBMCs. The receptor set was obtained from a donor aged 10-30 years with latent tuberculosis or without tuberculosis infection. Each CDR3 is given with its conserved first and last residue. The order of the fields is J gene, V gene, D gene, CDR3 protein. The D gene is left open where the match is weak.

TRBJ2-3,TRBV30,TRBD1,CARGTGGLGDTQYF
TRBJ1-1,TRBV11-3,TRBD1,CASSLDRGPLNTEAFF
TRBJ1-1,TRBV30,.,CALDRQNTEAFF
TRBJ2-7,TRBV27,TRBD1,CASRPQDRINEQYF
TRBJ2-7,TRBV4-1,TRBD1,CASSGRDRAFGEQYF
TRBJ1-1,TRBV29-1,.,CSGRVSVGTEAFF
TRBJ1-5,TRBV6-1,.,CASRVTENQPQHF
TRBJ2-7,TRBV7-9,TRBD2,CASSLEGRDSPYEQYF
TRBJ2-7,TRBV7-8,TRBD1,CASSLGDRTYEQYF
TRBJ1-1,TRBV27,TRBD1,CASTRQGAVLNTEAFF
TRBJ2-7,TRBV4-1,TRBD1,CASSQGQFYEQYF
TRBJ2-2,TRBV18,.,CASSPRRGDTGELFF
TRBJ1-2,TRBV12-5,.,CASGLYPPEANYGYTF
TRBJ2-7,TRBV19,TRBD1,CASSRQGESYEQYF
TRBJ2-7,TRBV6-1,.,CASSEPPVRPKEQYF
TRBJ1-5,TRBV7-2,.,CASSPGGYSNQPQHF
TRBJ1-1,TRBV5-4,.,CASSPDTSRVGTEAFF
TRBJ2-2,TRBV4-1,TRBD1,CASLRDRGTGELFF
TRBJ1-2,TRBV10-3,TRBD1,CAISATGGDSNYGYTF
TRBJ2-5,TRBV14,.,CASSLTDTVTQETQYF
TRBJ1-4,TRBV6-6,.,CASSRGKERVEKLFF
TRBJ2-7,TRBV6-1,TRBD2,CASSPGTSDWGGQYF
TRBJ1-2,TRBV2,.,CASLEGVEYGYTF
TRBJ1-2,TRBV30,.,CAWSVKGANYGYTF
TRBJ1-2,TRBV10-3,.,CAISESRGYTF
TRBJ2-7,TRBV5-1,.,CASSPLGPPETEQYF